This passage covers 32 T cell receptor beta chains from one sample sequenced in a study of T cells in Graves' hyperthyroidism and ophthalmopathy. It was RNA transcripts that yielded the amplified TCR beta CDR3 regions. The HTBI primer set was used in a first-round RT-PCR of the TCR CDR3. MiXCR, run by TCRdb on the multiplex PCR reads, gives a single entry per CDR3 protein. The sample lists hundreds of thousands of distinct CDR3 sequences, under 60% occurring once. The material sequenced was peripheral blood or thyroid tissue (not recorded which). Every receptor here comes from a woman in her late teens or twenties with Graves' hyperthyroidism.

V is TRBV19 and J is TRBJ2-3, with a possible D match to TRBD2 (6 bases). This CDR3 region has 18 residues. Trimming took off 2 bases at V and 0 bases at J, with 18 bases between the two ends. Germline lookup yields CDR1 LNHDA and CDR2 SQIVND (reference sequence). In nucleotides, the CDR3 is TGTGCCAGTAGTATACGGGGCGGGATAGCGGCTAGCACAGATACGCAGTATTTT. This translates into CASSIRGGIAASTDTQYF.

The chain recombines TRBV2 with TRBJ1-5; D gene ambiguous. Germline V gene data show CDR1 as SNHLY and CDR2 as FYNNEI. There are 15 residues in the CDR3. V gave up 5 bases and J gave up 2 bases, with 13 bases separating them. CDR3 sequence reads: CASSYDGRGNQPQHF. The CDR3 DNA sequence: TGTGCCAGCAGTTACGACGGACGGGGCAATCAGCCCCAGCATTTT.

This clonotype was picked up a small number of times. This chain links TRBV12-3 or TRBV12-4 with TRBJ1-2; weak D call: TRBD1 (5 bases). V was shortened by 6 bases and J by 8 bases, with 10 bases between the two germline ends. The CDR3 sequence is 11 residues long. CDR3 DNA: TGTGCCAGCAGCTACTACAGGGGCTACACCTTC. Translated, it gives CASSYYRGYTF.

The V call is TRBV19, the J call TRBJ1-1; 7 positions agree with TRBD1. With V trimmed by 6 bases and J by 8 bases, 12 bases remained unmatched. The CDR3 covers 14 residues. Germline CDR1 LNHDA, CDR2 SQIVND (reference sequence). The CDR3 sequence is CASRNTGTVPEAFF. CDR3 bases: TGTGCCAGTAGGAACACCGGGACAGTTCCCGAAGCTTTCTTT.

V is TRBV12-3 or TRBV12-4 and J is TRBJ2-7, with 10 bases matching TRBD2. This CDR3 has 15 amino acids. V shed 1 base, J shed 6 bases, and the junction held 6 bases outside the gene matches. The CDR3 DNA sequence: TGTGCCAGCAGTTTAGTCCCAGCGGGAGGGCGCGAGCAGTACTTC. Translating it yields CASSLVPAGGREQYF.

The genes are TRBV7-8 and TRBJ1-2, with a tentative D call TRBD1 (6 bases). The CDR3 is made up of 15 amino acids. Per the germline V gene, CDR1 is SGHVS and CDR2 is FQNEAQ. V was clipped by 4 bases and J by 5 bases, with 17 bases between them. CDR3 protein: CASSSGGGAWYGYTF. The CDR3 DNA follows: TGTGCCAGCAGCTCCGGGGGGGGCGCGTGGTATGGCTACACCTTC.

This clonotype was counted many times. CDR3 protein: CSVEGPLGNTIYF. CDR3 DNA sequence: TGCAGCGTAGAGGGACCGCTCGGGAACACCATATATTTT. This chain links TRBV29-1 with TRBJ1-3, with a weak D call TRBD1 (5 bases). The CDR3 runs 13 residues. CDR1 SQVTM and CDR2 ANQGSEA come from the germline V gene. V was trimmed by 6 bases and J by 7 bases, leaving 16 bases between them.

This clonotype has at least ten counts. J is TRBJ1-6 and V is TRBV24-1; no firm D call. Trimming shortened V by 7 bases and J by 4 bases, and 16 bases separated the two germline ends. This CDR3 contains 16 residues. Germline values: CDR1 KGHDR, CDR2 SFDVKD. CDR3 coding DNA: TGTGCCACCAGCCCGGACCGAAACGCGTATAATTCACCCCTCCACTTT. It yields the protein CATSPDRNAYNSPLHF.

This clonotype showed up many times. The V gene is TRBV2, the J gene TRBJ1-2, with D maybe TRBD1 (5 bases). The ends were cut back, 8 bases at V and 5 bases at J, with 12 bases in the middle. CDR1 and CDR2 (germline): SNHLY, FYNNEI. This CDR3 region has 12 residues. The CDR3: CASLGETYGYTF. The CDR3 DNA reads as TGTGCCAGCCTAGGGGAGACGTATGGCTACACCTTC.

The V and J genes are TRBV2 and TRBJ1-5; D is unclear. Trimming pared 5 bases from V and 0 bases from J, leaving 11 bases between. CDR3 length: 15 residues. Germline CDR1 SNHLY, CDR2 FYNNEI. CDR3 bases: TGTGCCAGCAGTATCGAAGGGAGTAGCAATCAGCCCCAGCATTTT. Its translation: CASSIEGSSNQPQHF.

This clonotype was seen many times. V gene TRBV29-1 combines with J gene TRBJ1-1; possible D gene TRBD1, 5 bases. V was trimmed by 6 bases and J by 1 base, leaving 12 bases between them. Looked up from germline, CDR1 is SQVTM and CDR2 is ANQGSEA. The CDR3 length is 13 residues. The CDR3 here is CSVTQGKNTEAFF. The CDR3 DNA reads TGCAGCGTCACCCAGGGAAAGAACACTGAAGCTTTCTTT. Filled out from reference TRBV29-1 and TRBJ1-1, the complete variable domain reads SAVISQKPSRDICQRGTSLTIQCQVDSQVTMMFWYRQQPGQSLTLIATANQGSEATYESGFVIDKFPISRPNLTFSTLTVSNMSPEDSSIYLCSVTQGKNTEAFFGQGTRLTVV.

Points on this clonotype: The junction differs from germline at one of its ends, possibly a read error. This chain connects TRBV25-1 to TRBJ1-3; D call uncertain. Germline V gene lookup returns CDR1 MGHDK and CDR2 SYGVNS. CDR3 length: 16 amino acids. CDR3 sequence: CAISYSAVSSGNTIYF. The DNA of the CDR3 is TGTGCCATCAGTTACTCGGCAGTCAGCTCTGGAAACACCATATATTTT.

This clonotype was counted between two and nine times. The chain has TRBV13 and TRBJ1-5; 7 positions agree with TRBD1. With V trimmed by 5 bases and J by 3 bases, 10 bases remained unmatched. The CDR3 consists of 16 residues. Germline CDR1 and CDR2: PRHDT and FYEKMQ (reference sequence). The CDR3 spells CASSLRQGLNNQPQHF. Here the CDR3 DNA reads TGTGCCAGCAGCCTCCGACAGGGCCTTAACAATCAGCCCCAGCATTTT.

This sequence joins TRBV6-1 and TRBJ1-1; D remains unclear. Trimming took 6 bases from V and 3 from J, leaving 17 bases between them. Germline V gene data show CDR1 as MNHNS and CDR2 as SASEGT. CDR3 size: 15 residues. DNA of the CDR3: TGTGCCAGCAGGGAGCCGTTGAGGGCCCACACTGAAGCTTTCTTT. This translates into CASREPLRAHTEAFF.

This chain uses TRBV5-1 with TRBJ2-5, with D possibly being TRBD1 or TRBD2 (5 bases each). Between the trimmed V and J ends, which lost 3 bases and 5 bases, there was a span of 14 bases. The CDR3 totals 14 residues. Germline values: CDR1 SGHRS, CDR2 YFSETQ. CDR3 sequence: CASSSPGPPETQYF. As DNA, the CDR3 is TGCGCCAGCAGCTCCCCGGGACCTCCGGAGACCCAGTACTTC.

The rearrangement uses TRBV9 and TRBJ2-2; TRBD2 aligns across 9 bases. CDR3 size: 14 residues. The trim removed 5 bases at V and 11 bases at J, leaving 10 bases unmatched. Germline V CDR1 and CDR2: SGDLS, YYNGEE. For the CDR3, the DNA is TGTGCCAGCAGTGGGAGGACTAGCGCCTACGAGCTGTTTTTT. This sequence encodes CASSGRTSAYELFF.

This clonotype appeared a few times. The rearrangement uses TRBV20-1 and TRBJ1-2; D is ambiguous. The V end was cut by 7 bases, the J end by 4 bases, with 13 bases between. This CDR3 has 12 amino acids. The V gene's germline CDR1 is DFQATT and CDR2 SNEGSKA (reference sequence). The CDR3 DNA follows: TGCAGTGTCGAGGACGGCGGCTATGGCTACACCTTC. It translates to CSVEDGGYGYTF.

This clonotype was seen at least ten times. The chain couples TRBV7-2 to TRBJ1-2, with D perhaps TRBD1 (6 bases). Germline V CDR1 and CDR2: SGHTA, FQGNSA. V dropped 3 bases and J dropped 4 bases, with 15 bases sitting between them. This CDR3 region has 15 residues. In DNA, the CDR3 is TGTGCCAGCAGCTTGGAGGGGGGGCGAGGCTATGGCTACACCTTC. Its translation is CASSLEGGRGYGYTF. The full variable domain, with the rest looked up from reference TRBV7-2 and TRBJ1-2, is GAGVSQSPSNKVTEKGKDVELRCDPISGHTALYWYRQSLGQGLEFLIYFQGNSAPDKSGLPSDRFSAERTGGSVSTLTIQRTQQEDSAVYLCASSLEGGRGYGYTFGSGTRLTVV.

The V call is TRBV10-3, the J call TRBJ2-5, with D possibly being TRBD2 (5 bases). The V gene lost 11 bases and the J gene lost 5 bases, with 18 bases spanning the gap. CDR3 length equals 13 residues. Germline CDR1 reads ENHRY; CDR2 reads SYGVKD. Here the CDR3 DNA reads TGTGCCGTAGCTCCCCCGGGATTGGAGACCCAGTACTTC. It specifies CAVAPPGLETQYF.

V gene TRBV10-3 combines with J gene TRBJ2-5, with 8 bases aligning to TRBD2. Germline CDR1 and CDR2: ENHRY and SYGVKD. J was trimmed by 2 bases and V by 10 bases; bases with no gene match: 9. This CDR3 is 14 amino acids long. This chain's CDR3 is CATKRERGQETQYF. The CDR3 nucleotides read TGTGCCACTAAGCGGGAGAGGGGGCAAGAGACCCAGTACTTC.

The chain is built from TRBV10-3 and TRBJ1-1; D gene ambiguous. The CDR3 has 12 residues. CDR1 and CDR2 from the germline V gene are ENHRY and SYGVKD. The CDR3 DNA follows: TGTCCCCTCGCGGGCTACGACACTGAAGCTTTCTTT. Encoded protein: CPLAGYDTEAFF.

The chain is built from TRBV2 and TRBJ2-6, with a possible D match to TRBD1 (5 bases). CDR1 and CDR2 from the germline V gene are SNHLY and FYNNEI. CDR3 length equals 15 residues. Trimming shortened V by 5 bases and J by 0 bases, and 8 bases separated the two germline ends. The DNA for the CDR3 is TGTGCCAGCAGTTACGGACACTCTGGGGCCAACGTCCTGACTTTC. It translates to CASSYGHSGANVLTF.

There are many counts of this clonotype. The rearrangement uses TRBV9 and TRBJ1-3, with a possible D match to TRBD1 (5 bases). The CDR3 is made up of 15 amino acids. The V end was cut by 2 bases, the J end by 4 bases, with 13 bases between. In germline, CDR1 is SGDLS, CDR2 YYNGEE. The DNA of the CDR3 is TGTGCCAGCAGCGTTAGCGCAGGGCCCGGAAACACCATATATTTT. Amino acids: CASSVSAGPGNTIYF.

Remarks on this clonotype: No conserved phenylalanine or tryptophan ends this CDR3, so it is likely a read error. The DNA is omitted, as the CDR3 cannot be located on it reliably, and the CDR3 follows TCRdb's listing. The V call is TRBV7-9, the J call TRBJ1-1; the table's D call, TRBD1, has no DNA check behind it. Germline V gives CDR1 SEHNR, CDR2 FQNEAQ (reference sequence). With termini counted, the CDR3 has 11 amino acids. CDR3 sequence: CASSFDRGADY.

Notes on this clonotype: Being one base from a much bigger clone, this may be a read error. In DNA form, the CDR3 reads TGTGCCACCAGTGATTCCTGGGAGTACCACGAGCAGTACTTC. It translates to CATSDSWEYHEQYF. The chain couples TRBV7-9 to TRBJ2-7; tentative D call: TRBD2 (5 bases). Germline V gene data show CDR1 as SEHNR and CDR2 as FQNEAQ (reference sequence). V was trimmed by 10 bases and J by 5 bases, leaving 21 bases between them. The CDR3 spans 14 residues.

CDR3 residues: CAWSGGAGANVLTF. CDR3 in DNA: TGTGCCTGGAGTGGGGGGGCTGGGGCCAACGTCCTGACTTTC. V usage is TRBV19 and J usage is TRBJ2-6; 7 nucleotides agree with TRBD2. Germline assignment: CDR1 LNHDA and CDR2 SQIVND (reference sequence). V lost 11 bases to trimming and J lost 2 bases; unmatched junction nucleotides: 6. This CDR3 is built from 14 residues. The full variable domain, its missing parts supplied by reference TRBV19 and TRBJ2-6, is DGGITQSPKYLFRKEGQNVTLSCEQNLNHDAMYWYRQDPGQGLRLIYYSQIVNDFQKGDIAEGYSVSREKKESFPLTVTSAQKNPTAFYLCAWSGGAGANVLTFGAGSRLTVL.

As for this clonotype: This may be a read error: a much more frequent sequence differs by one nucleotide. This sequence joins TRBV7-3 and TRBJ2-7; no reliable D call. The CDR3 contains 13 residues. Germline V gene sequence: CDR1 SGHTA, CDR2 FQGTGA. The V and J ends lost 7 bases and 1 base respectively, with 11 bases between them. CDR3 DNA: TGTGCCAGCACCTCGACTGGGTCCTACGAGCAGTACTTC. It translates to CASTSTGSYEQYF.

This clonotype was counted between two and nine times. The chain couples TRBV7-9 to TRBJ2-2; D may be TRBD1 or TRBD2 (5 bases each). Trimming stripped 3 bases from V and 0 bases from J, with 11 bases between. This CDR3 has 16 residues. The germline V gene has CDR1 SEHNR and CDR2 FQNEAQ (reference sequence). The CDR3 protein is CASSLRATANTGELFF. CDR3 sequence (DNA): TGTGCCAGCAGCTTGAGGGCGACAGCGAACACCGGGGAGCTGTTTTTT.

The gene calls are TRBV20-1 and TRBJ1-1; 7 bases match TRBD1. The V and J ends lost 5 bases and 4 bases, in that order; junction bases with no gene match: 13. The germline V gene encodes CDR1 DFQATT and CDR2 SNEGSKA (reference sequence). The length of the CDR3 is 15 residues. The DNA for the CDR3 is TGCAGTGCTCAAACAGGGGTTGTAGGTACCACTGAAGCTTTCTTT. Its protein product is CSAQTGVVGTTEAFF.

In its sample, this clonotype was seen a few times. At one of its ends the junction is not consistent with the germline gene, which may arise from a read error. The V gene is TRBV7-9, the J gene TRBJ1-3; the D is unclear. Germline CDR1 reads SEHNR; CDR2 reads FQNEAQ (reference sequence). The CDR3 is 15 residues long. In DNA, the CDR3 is TGCGCCAGCAGCCCCGGCGCAGGCTTCGAAAACACCATATATTTT. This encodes CASSPGAGFENTIYF.

CDR3 protein: CASSGENRVTGTYEQYF. The CDR3 nucleotides read TGCGCCAGCAGTGGAGAAAACAGGGTAACGGGGACCTACGAGCAGTACTTC. This chain joins TRBV10-1 and TRBJ2-7, with D perhaps matching TRBD1 (6 bases). This CDR3 has 17 amino acids. Germline values: CDR1 WNHNN, CDR2 SYGVQD (reference sequence). Trimming shortened V by 4 bases and J by 2 bases, and 21 bases separated the two germline ends.

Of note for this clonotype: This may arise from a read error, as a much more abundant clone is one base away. The CDR3 loop is CASTSIGNEQYF. CDR3 DNA sequence: TGTGCCAGCACCTCCATCGGCAACGAGCAGTACTTC. The chain is built from TRBV7-2 and TRBJ2-7; D is uncertain. V was shortened by 7 bases and J by 5 bases, with 12 bases between the two germline ends. CDR3 length: 12 amino acids. Germline V gives CDR1 SGHTA, CDR2 FQGNSA.